Listed below are T cell receptor beta chains from one sample, sequenced in a study of CD8 T cells in acute hepatitis C reinfection. Sequencing was performed with immunoSEQ multiplex PCR; in TCRdb, only in-frame clones are kept and a portion is missing. This sample has about 38,000 clones; approximately 85% occur once, and the top ten carry roughly 9.7%. The material sequenced was naive CD8+ T cells from PBMCs. These TCRs come from a woman younger than 30 who spontaneously cleared hepatitis C infection. Both conserved end residues are part of each CDR3. A D gene is named only where the DNA matches it firmly. Size is omitted from some rows. Given values are once, few, many or a class for expanded clones.

V,J,size,D,CDR3,DNA
TRBV30,TRBJ1-5,NA,TRBD1,CAWSRMGTDRGINQPQHF,TGTGCCTGGAGCCGTATGGGAACGGACAGGGGAATCAATCAGCCCCAGCATTTT
TRBV7-2,TRBJ2-7,NA,NA,CASSFGLVSGAYEQYF,TGTGCCAGCAGCTTCGGTCTTGTGTCGGGAGCCTACGAGCAGTACTTC
TRBV27,TRBJ2-7,NA,NA,CASSLGAGPYEQYF,TGTGCCAGCAGTTTAGGGGCAGGCCCCTACGAGCAGTACTTC
TRBV7-9,TRBJ1-4,NA,TRBD1,CASSQGGGEEKLFF,TGTGCCAGCAGCCAAGGGGGCGGGGAAGAAAAACTGTTTTTT
TRBV25-1,TRBJ2-7,NA,TRBD1,CASMTGTGTYEQYF,TGTGCCAGCATGACCGGGACAGGGACCTACGAGCAGTACTTC
TRBV6-6,TRBJ2-1,NA,NA,CASSYSAESYNEQFF,TGTGCCAGCAGTTACTCGGCAGAATCCTACAATGAGCAGTTCTTC
TRBV7-3,TRBJ2-7,NA,TRBD2,CASSSPGGEQYF,TGTGCCAGCAGCTCTCCGGGGGGCGAGCAGTACTTC
TRBV9,TRBJ1-3,NA,TRBD1,CASNQGAAGNTIYF,TGTGCCAGCAATCAGGGGGCGGCTGGAAACACCATATATTTT
TRBV7-8,TRBJ1-5,NA,NA,CASSFLAGGQPQHF,TGTGCCAGCAGCTTTTTGGCGGGGGGTCAGCCCCAGCATTTT
TRBV7-6,TRBJ1-2,NA,NA,CASSPQGRFGYTF,TGTGCCAGCAGCCCCCAGGGCAGATTTGGCTACACCTTC
TRBV5-1,TRBJ2-2,NA,NA,CASSGFGAGISNTGELFF,TGCGCCAGCAGCGGGTTCGGTGCGGGGATATCGAACACCGGGGAGCTGTTTTTT
TRBV13,TRBJ2-1,NA,TRBD2,CASSSGTSVNEQFF,TGTGCCAGCAGCTCCGGGACTAGCGTCAATGAGCAGTTCTTC
TRBV7-2,TRBJ1-4,NA,NA,CASSLTPAAATNEKLFF,TGTGCCAGCAGCTTAACACCCGCAGCGGCAACTAATGAAAAACTGTTTTTT
TRBV7-9,TRBJ1-2,NA,NA,CASSLSALPPDGYTF,TGTGCCAGCAGCTTGTCCGCTCTACCCCCAGACGGCTACACCTTC
TRBV5-1,TRBJ2-2,NA,NA,CASTEDTGELFF,TGCGCCAGCACCGAGGACACCGGGGAGCTGTTTTTT
TRBV21-1,TRBJ2-1,NA,NA,CASSKGRLESSYNEQFF,TGTGCCAGCAGCAAGGGTCGACTGGAAAGCTCCTACAATGAGCAGTTCTTC
TRBV11-2,TRBJ2-7,NA,TRBD2,CASSASPGTRYYEQYF,TGTGCCAGCAGCGCGTCTCCAGGGACTAGATACTACGAGCAGTACTTC
TRBV2,TRBJ2-3,NA,TRBD2,CASSEWPGLGGTDTQYF,TGTGCCAGCAGTGAATGGCCGGGACTAGGGGGCACAGATACGCAGTATTTT
TRBV27,TRBJ2-6,once,NA,CASSLDAGANVLTF,TGTGCCAGCAGTTTAGACGCTGGGGCCAACGTCCTGACTTTC
TRBV9,TRBJ2-3,NA,TRBD2,CASSVSPQRELTDTQYF,TGTGCCAGCAGCGTATCCCCCCAGCGGGAGCTCACAGATACGCAGTATTTT
TRBV6-5,TRBJ2-7,NA,NA,CASKGSSYEQYF,TGTGCCAGCAAAGGGAGCTCCTACGAGCAGTACTTC
TRBV11-2,TRBJ1-1,once,NA,CASSLNTEAFF,TGTGCCAGCAGCCTGAACACTGAAGCTTTCTTT
TRBV6-5,TRBJ2-7,NA,NA,CASSYSTGTYEQYF,TGTGCCAGCAGTTACTCAACAGGTACCTACGAGCAGTACTTC
TRBV2,TRBJ2-1,NA,NA,CASSEGPNRWDNEQFF,TGTGCCAGCAGTGAAGGACCTAACCGGTGGGACAATGAGCAGTTCTTC
TRBV27,TRBJ2-2,NA,NA,CASSLKTGELFF,TGTGCCAGCAGTTTAAAAACCGGGGAGCTGTTTTTT